This TCR beta chain was identified during a study of cytomegalovirus exposure and HLA in healthy donors. General observations from the study: Most of the CMV-associated TCR beta chains (in a later analysis) appeared to be HLA-restricted. Likely technical artifact: a cluster of highly shared sequence variants. Sequencing depth across donors, presence/absence analyses assumed, was roughly uniform.

Amplification used 60 Vbeta primers and 13 Jbeta primers. Using immunoSEQ multiplex PCR, the repertoire was profiled, and TCRdb retains in-frame clones only, with some absent. Counted here are 110,000 or so clones, around 77% occurring once; the ten biggest clones make up roughly 5%. Germline V gene sequence: CDR1 MNHNY, CDR2 SVGAGI (reference sequence). The CDR3 is 14 residues long. Unmatched junction bases numbered 2, after V lost 2 bases and J lost 4 bases. Remarks on this clone: Its matching antigen is unknown.

The sequenced material came from PBMCs. The chain recombines TRBV6-6 with TRBJ2-1, with 7 bases lining up with TRBD2. This clonotype was obtained from a man aged 45 to 65 in good health and CMV-seropositive. As DNA, the CDR3 is TGTGCCAGCAGTTACCAGCGGGAATACAATGAGCAGTTCTTC. Translated, it gives CASSYQREYNEQFF.